This TCR beta chain was recovered during a study of CD8 T cells in Susac syndrome. The CDR3 runs 13 residues. V was trimmed by 4 bases and J by 5 bases, leaving 11 bases between them. Germline V CDR1 and CDR2: MNHEY, SVGAGI. Random-hexamer reverse transcription was applied to about 0.45 to 1 ug RNA. It was immunoSEQ multiplex PCR that amplified TCR beta CDR3 across 54 Vbeta and 13 Jbeta. TCRdb re-analysed the immunoSEQ multiplex PCR reads in MiXCR, keeping a single row per CDR3 protein. The table lists about 210,000 distinct CDR3 sequences, 85% to 95% of them singletons, with 0.1% in the top ten. In this sample, this clonotype turned up once. Through negative isolation, CD4+ and CD8+ T cells were obtained, while TEMRA cells were enriched using FACS.

This sequence originates from a human donor in good health. Sequencing input: CD4+ T cells from PBMCs. The chain joins TRBV6-5 to TRBJ1-1, with D possibly matching TRBD1 (6 bases). DNA of the CDR3: TGTGCCAGCAGTTCCAACAGGGTAACTGAAGCTTTCTTT. It yields the protein CASSSNRVTEAFF.